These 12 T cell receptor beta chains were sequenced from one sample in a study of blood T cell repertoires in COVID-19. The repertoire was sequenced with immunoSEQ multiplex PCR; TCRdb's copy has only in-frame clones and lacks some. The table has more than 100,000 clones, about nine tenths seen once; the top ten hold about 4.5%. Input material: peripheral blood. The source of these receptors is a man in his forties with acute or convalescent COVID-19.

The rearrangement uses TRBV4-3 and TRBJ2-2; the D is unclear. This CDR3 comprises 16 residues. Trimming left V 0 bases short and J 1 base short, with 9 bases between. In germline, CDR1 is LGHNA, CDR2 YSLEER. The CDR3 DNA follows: TGCGCCAGCAGCCAAGATAGTTCTAGGAACACCGGGGAGCTGTTTTTT. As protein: CASSQDSSRNTGELFF.

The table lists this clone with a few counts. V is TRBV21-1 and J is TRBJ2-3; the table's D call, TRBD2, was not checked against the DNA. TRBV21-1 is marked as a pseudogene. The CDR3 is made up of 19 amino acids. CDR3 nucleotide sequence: TGTGCCAGCGGAGGGCATACTAGCGGGGGGGATTATAGCACAGATACGCAGTATTTT. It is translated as CASGGHTSGGDYSTDTQYF.

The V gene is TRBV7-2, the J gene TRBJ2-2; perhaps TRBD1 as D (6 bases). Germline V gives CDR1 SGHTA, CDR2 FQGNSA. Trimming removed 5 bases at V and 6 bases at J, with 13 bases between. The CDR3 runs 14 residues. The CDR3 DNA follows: TGTGCCAGCAGCCCCATACAGGGTTCCGGGGAGCTGTTTTTT. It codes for CASSPIQGSGELFF. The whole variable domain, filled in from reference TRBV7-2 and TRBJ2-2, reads GAGVSQSPSNKVTEKGKDVELRCDPISGHTALYWYRQSLGQGLEFLIYFQGNSAPDKSGLPSDRFSAERTGGSVSTLTIQRTQQEDSAVYLCASSPIQGSGELFFGEGSRLTVL.

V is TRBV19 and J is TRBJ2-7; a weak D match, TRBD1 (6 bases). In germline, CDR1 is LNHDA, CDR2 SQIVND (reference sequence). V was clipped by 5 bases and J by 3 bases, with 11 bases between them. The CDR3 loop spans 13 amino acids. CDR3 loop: CASSPQGLYEQYF. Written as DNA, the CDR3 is TGTGCCAGTAGTCCCCAGGGGCTCTACGAGCAGTACTTC.

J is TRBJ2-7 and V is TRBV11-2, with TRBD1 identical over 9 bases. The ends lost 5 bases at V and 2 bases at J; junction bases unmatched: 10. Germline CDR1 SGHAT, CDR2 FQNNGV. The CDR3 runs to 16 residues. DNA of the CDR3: TGTGCCAGCAGCGTAACAGGGGGCACGCGAACCTACGAGCAGTACTTC. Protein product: CASSVTGGTRTYEQYF.

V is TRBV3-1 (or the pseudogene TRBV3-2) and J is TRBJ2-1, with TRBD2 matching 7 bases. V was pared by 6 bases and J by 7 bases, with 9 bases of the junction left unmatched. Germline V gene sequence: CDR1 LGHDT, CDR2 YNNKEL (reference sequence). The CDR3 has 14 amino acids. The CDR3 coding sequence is TGTGCCAGCAGTTACCCGGGACTACCGAATGAGCAGTTCTTC. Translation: CASSYPGLPNEQFF.

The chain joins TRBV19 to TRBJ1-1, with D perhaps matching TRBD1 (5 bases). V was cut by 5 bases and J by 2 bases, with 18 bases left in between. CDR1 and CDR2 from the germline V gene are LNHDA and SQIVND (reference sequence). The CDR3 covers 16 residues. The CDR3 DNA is TGTGCCAGTAGTGCCAGGGTCTCAGGATTAAACACTGAAGCTTTCTTT. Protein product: CASSARVSGLNTEAFF.

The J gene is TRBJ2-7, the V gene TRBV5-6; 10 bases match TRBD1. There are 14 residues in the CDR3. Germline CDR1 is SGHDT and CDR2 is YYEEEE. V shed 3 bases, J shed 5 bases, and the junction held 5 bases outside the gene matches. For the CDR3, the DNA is TGTGCCAGCAGCTGGACAGACAGGGGGCACGAGCAGTACTTC. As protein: CASSWTDRGHEQYF.

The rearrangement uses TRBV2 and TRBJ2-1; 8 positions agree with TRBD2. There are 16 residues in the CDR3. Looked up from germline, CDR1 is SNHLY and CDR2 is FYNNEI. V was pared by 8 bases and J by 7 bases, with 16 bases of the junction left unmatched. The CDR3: CASGRMGGGSRNEQFF. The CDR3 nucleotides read TGTGCCAGCGGGCGAATGGGCGGGGGGTCGAGAAATGAGCAGTTCTTC.

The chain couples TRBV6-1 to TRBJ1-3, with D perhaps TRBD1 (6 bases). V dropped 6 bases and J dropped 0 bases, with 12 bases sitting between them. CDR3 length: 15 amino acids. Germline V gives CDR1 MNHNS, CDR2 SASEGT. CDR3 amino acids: CASSYRDISGNTIYF. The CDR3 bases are TGTGCCAGCAGCTACAGGGACATCTCTGGAAACACCATATATTTT.

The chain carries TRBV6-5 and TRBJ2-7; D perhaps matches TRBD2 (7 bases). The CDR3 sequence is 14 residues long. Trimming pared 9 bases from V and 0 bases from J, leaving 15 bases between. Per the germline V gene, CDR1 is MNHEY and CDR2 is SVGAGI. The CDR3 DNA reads TGTGCCAGTGGGGGGGCTGTGAGCTCCTACGAGCAGTACTTC. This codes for CASGGAVSSYEQYF.

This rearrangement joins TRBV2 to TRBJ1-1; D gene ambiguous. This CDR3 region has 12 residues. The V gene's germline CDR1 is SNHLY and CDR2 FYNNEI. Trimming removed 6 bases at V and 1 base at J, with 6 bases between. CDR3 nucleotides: TGTGCCAGCAGGGCAGGGAACACTGAAGCTTTCTTT. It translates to CASRAGNTEAFF.